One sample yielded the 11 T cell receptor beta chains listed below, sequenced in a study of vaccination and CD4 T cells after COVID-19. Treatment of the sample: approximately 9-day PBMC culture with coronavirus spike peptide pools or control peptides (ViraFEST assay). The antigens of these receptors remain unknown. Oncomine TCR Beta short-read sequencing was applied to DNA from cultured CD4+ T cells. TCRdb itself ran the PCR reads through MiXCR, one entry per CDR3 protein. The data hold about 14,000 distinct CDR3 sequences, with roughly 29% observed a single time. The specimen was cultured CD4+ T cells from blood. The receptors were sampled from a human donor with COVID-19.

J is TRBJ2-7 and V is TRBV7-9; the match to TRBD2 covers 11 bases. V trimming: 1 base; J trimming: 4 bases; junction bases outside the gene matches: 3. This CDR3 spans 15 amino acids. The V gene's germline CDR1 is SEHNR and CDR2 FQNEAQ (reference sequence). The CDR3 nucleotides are TGTGCCAGCAGCTTAGGTAGCGGGGGGGTATACGAGCAGTACTTC. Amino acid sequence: CASSLGSGGVYEQYF.

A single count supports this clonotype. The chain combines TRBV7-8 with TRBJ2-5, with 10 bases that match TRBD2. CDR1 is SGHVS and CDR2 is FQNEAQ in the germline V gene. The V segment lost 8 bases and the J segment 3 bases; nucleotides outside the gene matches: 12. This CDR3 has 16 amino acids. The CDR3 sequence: CASGKAGGQREETQYF. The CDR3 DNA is TGTGCCAGCGGCAAAGCGGGGGGGCAGCGCGAAGAGACCCAGTACTTC.

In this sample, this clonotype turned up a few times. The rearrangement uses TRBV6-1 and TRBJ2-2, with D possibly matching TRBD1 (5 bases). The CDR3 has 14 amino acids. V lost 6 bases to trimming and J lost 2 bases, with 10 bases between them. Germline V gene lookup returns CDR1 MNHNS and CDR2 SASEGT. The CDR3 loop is CASRGQGNTGELFF. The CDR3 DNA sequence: TGTGCCAGCAGGGGTCAGGGAAACACCGGGGAGCTGTTTTTT.

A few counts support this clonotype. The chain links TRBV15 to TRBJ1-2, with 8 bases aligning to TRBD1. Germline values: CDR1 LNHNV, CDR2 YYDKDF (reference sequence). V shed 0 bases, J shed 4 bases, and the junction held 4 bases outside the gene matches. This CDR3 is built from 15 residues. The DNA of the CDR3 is TGTGCCACCAGCAGAGAGGCGACAGGGGTCTATGGCTACACCTTC. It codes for CATSREATGVYGYTF. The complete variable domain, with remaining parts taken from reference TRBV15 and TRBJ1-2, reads DAMVIQNPRYQVTQFGKPVTLSCSQTLNHNVMYWYQQKSSQAPKLLFHYYDKDFNNEADTPDNFQSRRPNTSFCFLDIRSPGLGDTAMYLCATSREATGVYGYTFGSGTRLTVV.

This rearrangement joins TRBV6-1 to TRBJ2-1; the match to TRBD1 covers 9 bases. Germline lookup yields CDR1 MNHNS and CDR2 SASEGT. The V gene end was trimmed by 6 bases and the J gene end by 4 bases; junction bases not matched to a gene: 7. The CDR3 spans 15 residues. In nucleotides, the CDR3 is TGTGCCAGCAGCCGCACAGGGGGCTCTTACAATGAGCAGTTCTTC. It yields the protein CASSRTGGSYNEQFF.

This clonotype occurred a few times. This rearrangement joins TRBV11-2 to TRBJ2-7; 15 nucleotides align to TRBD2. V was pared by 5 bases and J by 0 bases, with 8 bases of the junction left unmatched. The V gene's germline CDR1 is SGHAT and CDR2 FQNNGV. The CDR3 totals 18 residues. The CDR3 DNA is TGTGCCAGCAGCCTAGGGGGACTAGCGGGGGGAAGCTCCTACGAGCAGTACTTC. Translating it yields CASSLGGLAGGSSYEQYF.

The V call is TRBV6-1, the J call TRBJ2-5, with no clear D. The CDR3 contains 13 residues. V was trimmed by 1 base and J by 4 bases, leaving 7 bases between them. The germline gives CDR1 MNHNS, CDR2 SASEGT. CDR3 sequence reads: CASSEVRGETQYF. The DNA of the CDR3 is TGTGCCAGCAGTGAAGTAAGAGGAGAGACCCAGTACTTC.

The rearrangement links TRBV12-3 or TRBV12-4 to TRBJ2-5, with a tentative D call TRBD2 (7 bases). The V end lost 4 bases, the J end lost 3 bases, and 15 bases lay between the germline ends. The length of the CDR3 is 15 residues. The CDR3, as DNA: TGTGCCAGCAGTTCAAAAAGGGGGGGCGAAGAGACCCAGTACTTC. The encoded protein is CASSSKRGGEETQYF.

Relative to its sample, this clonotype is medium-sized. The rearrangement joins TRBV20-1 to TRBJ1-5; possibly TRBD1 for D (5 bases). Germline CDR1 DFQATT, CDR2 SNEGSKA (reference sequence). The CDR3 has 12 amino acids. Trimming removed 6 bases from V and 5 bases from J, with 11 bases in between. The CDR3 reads CSAKVGDQPQHF. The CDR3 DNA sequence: TGCAGTGCGAAGGTGGGGGATCAGCCCCAGCATTTT.

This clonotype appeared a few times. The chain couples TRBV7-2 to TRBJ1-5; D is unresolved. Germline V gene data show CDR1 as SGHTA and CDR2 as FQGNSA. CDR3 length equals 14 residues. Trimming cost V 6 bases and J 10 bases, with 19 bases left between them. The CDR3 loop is CASSLGERGRPQHF. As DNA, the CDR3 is TGTGCCAGCAGTCTCGGAGAACGCGGAAGACCCCAGCATTTT.

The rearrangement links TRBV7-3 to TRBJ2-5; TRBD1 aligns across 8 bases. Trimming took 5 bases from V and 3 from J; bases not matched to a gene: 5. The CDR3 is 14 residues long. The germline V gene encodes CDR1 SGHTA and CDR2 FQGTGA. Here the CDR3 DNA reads TGTGCCAGCAGCCCGGGGGACAGGAAAGAGACCCAGTACTTC. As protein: CASSPGDRKETQYF.